This T cell receptor beta chain was recorded in a study of blood T cell repertoires in COVID-19. About the study: The origin of the acute and convalescent COVID-19 samples was the United States, Italy and Spain.

Original methodology: From reference gene primer amplification, estimates of nucleated cell counts were derived. Profiled with immunoSEQ multiplex PCR; TCRdb holds only in-frame clones, not every one. D and trimming come from the DNA, and the V and J calls and clone size come from that table. Of roughly 180,000 clones in the sample, roughly nine tenths are singletons; the top ten hold 2.5% to 3.5%. The CDR3 is 14 amino acids. The J gene is TRBJ1-5, the V gene TRBV12-2; the table's TRBD1 call for D was not verified on the DNA. TRBV12-2 is designated a pseudogene. The sample was peripheral blood. The clonotype comes from a woman in her 30s with active or convalescent COVID-19. The CDR3 spells CASRLRQDYQPQHF. The CDR3 DNA is TGTGCAAGTCGCTTGAGACAGGATTATCAGCCCCAGCATTTT.